Listed below are T cell receptor beta chains from one sample, sequenced in a study of blood T cell repertoires in COVID-19. Sequenced by immunoSEQ multiplex PCR; TCRdb stores in-frame clones only, minus some. The profile shows approximately 180,000 clones, about 91% of them singletons. The sequenced material came from PBMCs or T cells enriched from blood (not recorded which). Receptors originate from a woman aged 40 to 49 with acute COVID-19. The CDR3 runs from the conserved cysteine through the conserved F or W. D genes are given only for firm matches. Clone sizes are given selectively: once, few, many, or a class where the clone is expanded.

clone_size cdr3_length j_call d_call v_call cdr3_aa cdr3_nt
- 15 TRBJ1-2 - TRBV2 CASRTQVASPYGYTF TGTGCCAGCAGAACACAGGTCGCAAGTCCATATGGCTACACCTTC
few 17 TRBJ1-5 - TRBV7-2 CASSLGGRSGGNQPQHF TGTGCCAGCAGCTTAGGAGGGAGGAGTGGGGGCAATCAGCCCCAGCATTTT
- 13 TRBJ1-2 - TRBV27 CASSSRGDTGYTF TGTGCCAGCAGTTCCCGGGGGGATACTGGCTACACCTTC
- 14 TRBJ2-3 TRBD2 TRBV10-3 CAATSGINTDTQYF TGTGCCGCAACTAGCGGGATAAACACAGATACGCAGTATTTT
few 14 TRBJ1-2 - TRBV4-3 CASSPRQIRAGYTF TGCGCCAGCAGCCCAAGACAAATCAGGGCTGGCTACACCTTC
- 15 TRBJ2-7 TRBD2 TRBV7-2 CASSSDGGGTYEQYF TGTGCCAGCAGCTCGGACGGGGGGGGGACCTACGAGCAGTACTTC
few 15 TRBJ1-2 - TRBV5-4 CASSLRGGTNYGYTF TGTGCCAGCAGCTTGCGGGGGGGAACTAACTATGGCTACACCTTC
- 15 TRBJ2-3 TRBD1 TRBV5-4 CASSPAGTGTDTQYF TGTGCCAGCAGCCCTGCCGGGACAGGGACAGATACGCAGTATTTT
- 12 TRBJ1-2 - TRBV28 CASTRERYGYTF TGTGCCAGCACCAGGGAACGCTATGGCTACACCTTC
once 16 TRBJ2-2 TRBD2 TRBV4-2 CASSQVAGARTGELFF TGTGCCAGCAGCCAAGTAGCGGGGGCCCGCACCGGGGAGCTGTTTTTT
- 12 TRBJ2-7 - TRBV30 CASNLGGYEQYF TGTGCCAGCAACTTGGGGGGCTACGAGCAGTACTTC
- 17 TRBJ2-2 TRBD2 TRBV7-2 CASSLRLAGDHTGELFF TGTGCCAGCAGCTTAAGGCTAGCGGGGGACCACACCGGGGAGCTGTTTTTT
once 15 TRBJ2-7 TRBD2 TRBV27 CASSLLAGFSYEQYF TGTGCCAGCAGCCTGCTAGCGGGATTTTCCTACGAGCAGTACTTC
- 19 TRBJ2-1 TRBD1 TRBV28 CASSPLSVRWDRVINEQFF TGTGCCAGCAGTCCCCTATCGGTGCGGTGGGACAGGGTAATCAATGAGCAGTTCTTC
- 12 TRBJ2-2 - TRBV9 CASSRGTGELFF TGTGCCAGCAGCAGGGGGACCGGGGAGCTGTTTTTT
- 16 TRBJ1-2 TRBD1 TRBV4-3 CASSQGDRTGLVGYTF TGCGCCAGCAGCCAAGGGGATAGGACAGGGCTGGTCGGCTACACCTTC
- 13 TRBJ2-2 - TRBV12-3/TRBV12-4 CASSLNYRGELFF TGTGCCAGCAGTTTAAACTACAGGGGGGAGCTGTTTTTT
- 16 TRBJ1-2 - TRBV28 CASTGLGAGKDYGYTF TGTGCCAGCACGGGACTTGGGGCGGGTAAAGACTATGGCTACACCTTC
- 16 TRBJ1-6 TRBD1 TRBV28 CATKGTGGSYNSPLHF TGTGCCACTAAAGGGACAGGGGGCTCCTATAATTCACCCCTCCACTTT
- 13 TRBJ2-5 - TRBV7-9 CASGESAKETQYF TGTGCCAGCGGAGAGAGCGCTAAAGAGACCCAGTACTTC
few 18 TRBJ2-1 - TRBV12-2 CASRLGRSPRDPYNEQFF TGTGCAAGTCGCTTAGGGCGAAGTCCGCGGGACCCCTACAATGAGCAGTTCTTC
- 15 TRBJ1-2 TRBD1 TRBV5-4 CASSARDRGNYGYTF TGTGCCAGCAGCGCCCGGGACAGGGGGAACTATGGCTACACCTTC
- 14 TRBJ1-1 - TRBV5-1 CASSFEGRESEAFF TGCGCCAGCAGCTTTGAGGGCAGAGAGTCAGAAGCTTTCTTT
- 14 TRBJ1-5 - TRBV7-9 CASSRGSGNQPQHF TGTGCCAGCAGCAGGGGGAGCGGAAATCAGCCCCAGCATTTT
- 16 TRBJ1-4 - TRBV29-1 CSVVYPGHSLSEKLFF TGCAGCGTTGTATACCCCGGACATAGCCTTTCCGAAAAACTGTTTTTT
- 14 TRBJ2-7 - TRBV25-1 CASSESRLSYEQYF TGTGCCAGCAGTGAATCCAGGCTCTCCTACGAGCAGTACTTC
once 15 TRBJ2-3 - TRBV27 CASKWGERGTDTQYF TGTGCCAGCAAATGGGGCGAAAGGGGCACAGATACGCAGTATTTT
- 12 TRBJ2-7 - TRBV10-1 CASSGGGSEQYF TGCGCCAGCAGTGGAGGTGGAAGCGAGCAGTACTTC
- 15 TRBJ2-3 - TRBV11-2 CASSPPRGPTDTQYF TGTGCCAGCAGCCCCCCCCGTGGGCCTACAGATACGCAGTATTTT
- 15 TRBJ1-2 TRBD1 TRBV7-9 CASSPSLWQGDGYTF TGTGCCAGCAGCCCCTCACTTTGGCAGGGGGATGGCTACACCTTC
- 13 TRBJ2-7 - TRBV27 CASSSGPGYEQYF TGTGCCAGCAGTAGCGGACCTGGCTACGAGCAGTACTTC
- 16 TRBJ1-6 TRBD1 TRBV28 CASTLPTGAGDSPLHF TGTGCCAGCACCCTCCCGACAGGGGCGGGAGATTCACCCCTCCACTTT
- 15 TRBJ2-1 TRBD1 TRBV6-4 CASRPTGQAYNEQFF TGTGCCAGCAGGCCTACAGGACAGGCCTACAATGAGCAGTTCTTC
- 13 TRBJ1-4 - TRBV30 CAWRRGSNEKLFF TGTGCCTGGAGACGGGGGAGTAATGAAAAACTGTTTTTT
- 15 TRBJ2-1 TRBD2 TRBV6-5 CASSIAGASYNEQFF TGTGCCAGCAGTATAGCGGGGGCCTCCTACAATGAGCAGTTCTTC
- 14 TRBJ2-3 - TRBV7-8 CASSFPQDTDTQYF TGTGCCAGCAGCTTTCCCCAGGACACAGATACGCAGTATTTT
- 14 TRBJ2-3 TRBD2 TRBV5-1 CASSTLAGTDTQYF TGCGCCAGCAGCACACTAGCGGGAACAGATACGCAGTATTTT
- 13 TRBJ2-5 - TRBV7-2 CASSLFTQETQYF TGTGCCAGCAGCTTATTCACACAAGAGACCCAGTACTTC
- 14 TRBJ2-1 - TRBV28 CASRAGTGYNEQFF TGTGCCAGCAGAGCCGGGACTGGCTACAATGAGCAGTTCTTC
- 13 TRBJ2-1 - TRBV7-3 CASSLDIGWVQFF TGTGCCAGCAGCTTAGACATAGGATGGGTGCAGTTCTTC
- 15 TRBJ2-1 - TRBV10-3 CAISESERPSDEQFF TGTGCCATCAGTGAGTCGGAGCGGCCTTCGGATGAGCAGTTCTTC
- 15 TRBJ2-2 TRBD1 TRBV6-5 CASSPQTGITGELFF TGTGCCAGCAGTCCTCAGACAGGGATCACCGGGGAGCTGTTTTTT
few 16 TRBJ2-3 TRBD2 TRBV2 CASKMKSGGATDTQYF TGTGCCAGCAAGATGAAAAGCGGGGGGGCGACAGATACGCAGTATTTT
- 15 TRBJ1-6 TRBD1 TRBV6-5 CASSRTTGDNSPLHF TGTGCCAGCAGTCGTACTACAGGGGATAATTCACCCCTCCACTTT
- 14 TRBJ2-3 - TRBV5-5 CASSAGGDTDTQYF TGTGCCAGCAGCGCGGGCGGGGACACAGATACGCAGTATTTT
- 16 TRBJ1-2 - TRBV5-1 CASSLEWDTRKYGYTF TGCGCCAGCAGCTTGGAATGGGACACAAGGAAATATGGCTACACCTTC
- 13 TRBJ2-1 TRBD2 TRBV14 CASSQVERGLQFF TGTGCCAGCAGCCAAGTAGAGCGGGGTCTGCAGTTCTTC
- 15 TRBJ2-4 - TRBV7-2 CASSLAGAPKNIQYF TGTGCCAGCAGCTTAGCAGGGGCCCCTAAAAACATTCAGTACTTC